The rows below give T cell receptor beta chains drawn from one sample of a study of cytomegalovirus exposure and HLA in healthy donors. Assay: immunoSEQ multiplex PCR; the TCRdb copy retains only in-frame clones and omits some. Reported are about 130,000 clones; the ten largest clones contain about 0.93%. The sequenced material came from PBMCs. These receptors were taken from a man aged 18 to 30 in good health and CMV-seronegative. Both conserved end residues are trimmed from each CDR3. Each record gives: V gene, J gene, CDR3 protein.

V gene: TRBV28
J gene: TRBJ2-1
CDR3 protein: ARSYQGLAASYNEQF

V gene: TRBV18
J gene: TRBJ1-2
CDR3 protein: ASSQNYGYN

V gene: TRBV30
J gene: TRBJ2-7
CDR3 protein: AWKRTSLPYEQY

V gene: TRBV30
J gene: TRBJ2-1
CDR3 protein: AWSGDSATYNEQF

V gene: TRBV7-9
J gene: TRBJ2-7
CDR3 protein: ASSLGTGVNEQY

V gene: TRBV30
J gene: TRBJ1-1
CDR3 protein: AWTGVTEAF

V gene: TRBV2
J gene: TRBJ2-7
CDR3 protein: ASSVAPSGSTYEQY

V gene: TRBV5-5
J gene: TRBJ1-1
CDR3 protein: ASSNPPTGAPDPEAF

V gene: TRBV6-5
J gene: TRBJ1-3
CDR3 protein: ASSYREGAGNTIY

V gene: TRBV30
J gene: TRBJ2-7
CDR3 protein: AWSRDSVLYEQY

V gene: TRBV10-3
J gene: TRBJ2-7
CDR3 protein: AISESASGRATVEQY

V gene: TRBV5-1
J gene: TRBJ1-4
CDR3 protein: ASSLDRQGQATNEKLF

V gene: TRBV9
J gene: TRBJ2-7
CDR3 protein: ASSVALATAAYEQY

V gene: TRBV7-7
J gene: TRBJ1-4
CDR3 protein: ASSLAGDRGRVGEKLF

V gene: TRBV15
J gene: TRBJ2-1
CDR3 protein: ATSDLDRKTPYNEQF

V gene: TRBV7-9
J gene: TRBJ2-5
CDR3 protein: ASSLEQTETQY

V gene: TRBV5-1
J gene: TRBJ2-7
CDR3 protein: ASSPSAGSYEQY

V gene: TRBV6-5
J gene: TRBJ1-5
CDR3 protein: ASRPGTGSQPQH

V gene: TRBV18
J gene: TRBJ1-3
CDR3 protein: ASSPRETAGNTIY

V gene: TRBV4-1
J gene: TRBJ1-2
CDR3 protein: ASSPGQGPFDGYT

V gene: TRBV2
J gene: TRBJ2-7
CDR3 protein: ASSLPLLEQY

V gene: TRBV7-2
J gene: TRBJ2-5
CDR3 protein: ASSLEKHHQETQY

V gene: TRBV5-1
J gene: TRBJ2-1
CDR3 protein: ASSSRTSGYNEQF

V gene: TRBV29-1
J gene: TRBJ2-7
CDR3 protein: SAEAQGPNEQY

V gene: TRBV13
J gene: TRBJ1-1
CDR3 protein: ASSLGVGVTEAF

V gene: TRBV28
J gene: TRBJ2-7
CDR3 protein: ATLEGGLDSLGYEQY

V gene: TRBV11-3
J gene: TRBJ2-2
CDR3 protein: ASSLVGQGAAGELF

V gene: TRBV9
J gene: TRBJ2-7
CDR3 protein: ASSVAGLNYEQY

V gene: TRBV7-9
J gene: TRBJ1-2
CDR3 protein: ATSFGDSGDYGYT

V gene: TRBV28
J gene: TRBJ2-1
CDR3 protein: ASKFPQAGETSEQF

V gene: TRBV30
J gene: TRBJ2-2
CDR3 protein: AWEVTGFTGELF